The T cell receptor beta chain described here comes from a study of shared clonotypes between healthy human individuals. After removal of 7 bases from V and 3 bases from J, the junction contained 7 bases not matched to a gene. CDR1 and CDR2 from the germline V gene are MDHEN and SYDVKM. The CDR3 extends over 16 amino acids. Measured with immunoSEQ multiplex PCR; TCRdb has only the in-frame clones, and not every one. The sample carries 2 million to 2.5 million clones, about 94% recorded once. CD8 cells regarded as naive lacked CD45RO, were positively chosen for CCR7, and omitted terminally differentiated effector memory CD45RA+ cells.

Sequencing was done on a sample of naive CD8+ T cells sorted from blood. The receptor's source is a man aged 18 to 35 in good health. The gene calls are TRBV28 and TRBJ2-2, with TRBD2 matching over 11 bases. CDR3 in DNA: TGTGCCAGCACCATAGCGGGAGGGCCTTACACCGGGGAGCTGTTTTTT. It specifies CASTIAGGPYTGELFF.